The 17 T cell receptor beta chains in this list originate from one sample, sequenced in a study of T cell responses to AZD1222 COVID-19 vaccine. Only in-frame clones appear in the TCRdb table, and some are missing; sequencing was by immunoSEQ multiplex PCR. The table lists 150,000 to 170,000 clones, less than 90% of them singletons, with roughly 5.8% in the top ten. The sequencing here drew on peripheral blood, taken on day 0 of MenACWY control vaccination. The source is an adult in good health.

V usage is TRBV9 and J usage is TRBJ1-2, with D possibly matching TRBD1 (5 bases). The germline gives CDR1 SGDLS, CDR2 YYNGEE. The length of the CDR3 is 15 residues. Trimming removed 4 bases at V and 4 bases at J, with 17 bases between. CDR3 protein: CASSPGGSVSYGYTF. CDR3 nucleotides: TGTGCCAGCAGCCCGGGGGGTTCTGTCAGCTATGGCTACACCTTC.

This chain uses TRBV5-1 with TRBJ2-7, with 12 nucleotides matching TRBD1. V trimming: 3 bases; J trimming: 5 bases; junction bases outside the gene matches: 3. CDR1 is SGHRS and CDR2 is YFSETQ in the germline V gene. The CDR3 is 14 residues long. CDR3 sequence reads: CASSWGTGGDEQYV. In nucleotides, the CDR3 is TGCGCCAGCAGCTGGGGGACAGGGGGCGACGAGCAGTACGTC.

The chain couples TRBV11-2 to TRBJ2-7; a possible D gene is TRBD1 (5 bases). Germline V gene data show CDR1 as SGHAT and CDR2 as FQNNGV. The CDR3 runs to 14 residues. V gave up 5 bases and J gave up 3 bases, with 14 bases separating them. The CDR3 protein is CASSKGFSIYEQYV. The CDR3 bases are TGTGCCAGCAGCAAGGGGTTCAGTATCTACGAGCAGTACGTC.

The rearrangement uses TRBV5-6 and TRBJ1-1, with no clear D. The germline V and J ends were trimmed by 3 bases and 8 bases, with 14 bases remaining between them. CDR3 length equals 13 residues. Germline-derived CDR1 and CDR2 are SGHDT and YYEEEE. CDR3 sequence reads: CASSSRVHFEAFF. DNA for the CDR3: TGTGCCAGCAGCTCGCGGGTCCACTTCGAAGCTTTCTTT.

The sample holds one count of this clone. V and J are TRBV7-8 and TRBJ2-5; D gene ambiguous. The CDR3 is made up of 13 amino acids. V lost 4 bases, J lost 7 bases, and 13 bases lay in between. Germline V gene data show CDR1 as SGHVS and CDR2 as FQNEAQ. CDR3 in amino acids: CASSYYEDVTQYF. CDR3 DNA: TGTGCCAGCAGCTATTACGAAGACGTGACCCAGTACTTC.

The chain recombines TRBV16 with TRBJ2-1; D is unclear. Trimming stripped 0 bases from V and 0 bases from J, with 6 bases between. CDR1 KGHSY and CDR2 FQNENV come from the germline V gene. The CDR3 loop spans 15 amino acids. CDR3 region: CASSQSASSYNEQFF. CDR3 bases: TGTGCCAGCAGCCAATCGGCTAGCTCCTACAATGAGCAGTTCTTC.

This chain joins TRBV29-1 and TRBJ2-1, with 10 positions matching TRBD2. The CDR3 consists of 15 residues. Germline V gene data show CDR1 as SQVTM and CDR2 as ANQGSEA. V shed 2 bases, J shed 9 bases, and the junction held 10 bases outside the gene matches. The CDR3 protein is CSVESGTSEVGEQFF. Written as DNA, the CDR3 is TGCAGCGTTGAATCCGGGACTAGCGAAGTTGGTGAGCAGTTCTTC.

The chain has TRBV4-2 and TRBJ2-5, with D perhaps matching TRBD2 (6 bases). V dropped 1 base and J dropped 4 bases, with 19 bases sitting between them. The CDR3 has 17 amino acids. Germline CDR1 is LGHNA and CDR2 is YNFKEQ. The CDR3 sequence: CASSQAGVKGSLETQYF. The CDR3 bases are TGTGCCAGCAGCCAAGCGGGGGTAAAGGGTTCTTTAGAGACCCAGTACTTC.

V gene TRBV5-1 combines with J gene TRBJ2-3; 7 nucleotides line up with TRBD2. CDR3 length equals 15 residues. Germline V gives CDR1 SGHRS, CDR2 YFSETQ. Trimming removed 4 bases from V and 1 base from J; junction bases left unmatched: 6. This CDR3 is CASSPRGDGTDTQYF. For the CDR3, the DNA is TGCGCCAGCAGCCCCCGGGGGGACGGCACAGATACGCAGTATTTT.

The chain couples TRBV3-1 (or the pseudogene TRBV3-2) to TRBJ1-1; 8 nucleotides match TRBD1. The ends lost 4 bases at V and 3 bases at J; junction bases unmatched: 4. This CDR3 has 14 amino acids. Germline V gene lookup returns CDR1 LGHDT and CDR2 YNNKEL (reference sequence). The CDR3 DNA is TGTGCCAGCAGCCCCACAGGGGGTTACACTGAAGCTTTCTTT. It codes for CASSPTGGYTEAFF.

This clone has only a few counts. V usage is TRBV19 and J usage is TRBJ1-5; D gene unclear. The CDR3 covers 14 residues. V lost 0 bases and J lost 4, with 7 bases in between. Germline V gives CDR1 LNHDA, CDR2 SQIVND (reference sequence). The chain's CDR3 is CASSIDFKNQPQHF. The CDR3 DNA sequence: TGTGCCAGTAGTATAGATTTTAAAAATCAGCCCCAGCATTTT.

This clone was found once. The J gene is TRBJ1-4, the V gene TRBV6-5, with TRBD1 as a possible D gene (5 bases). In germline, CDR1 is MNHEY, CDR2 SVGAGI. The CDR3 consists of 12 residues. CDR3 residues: CGVRGIGEKLFF. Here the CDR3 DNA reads TGTGGCGTGCGGGGCATCGGTGAAAAACTGTTTTTT.

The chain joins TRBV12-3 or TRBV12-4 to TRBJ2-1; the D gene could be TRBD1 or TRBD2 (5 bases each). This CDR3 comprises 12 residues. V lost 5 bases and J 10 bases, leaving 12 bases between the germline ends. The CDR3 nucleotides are TGTGCCAGCAGTCATGGGACCGGGGAGCAGTTCTTC. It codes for CASSHGTGEQFF.

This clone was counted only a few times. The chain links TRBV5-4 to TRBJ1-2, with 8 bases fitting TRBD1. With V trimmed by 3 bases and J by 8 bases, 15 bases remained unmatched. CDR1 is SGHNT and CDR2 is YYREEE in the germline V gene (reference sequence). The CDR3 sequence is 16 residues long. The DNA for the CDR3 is TGTGCCAGCAGCTCCGCTGTGTACGGACAGGGAGACGGCTACACCTTC. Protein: CASSSAVYGQGDGYTF.

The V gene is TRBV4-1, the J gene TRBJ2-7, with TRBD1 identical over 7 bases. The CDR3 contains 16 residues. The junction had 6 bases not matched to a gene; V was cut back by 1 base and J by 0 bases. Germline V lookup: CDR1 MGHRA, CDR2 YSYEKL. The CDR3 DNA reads TGCGCCAGCAGCCAAGCTCAGACAGGGAGCTCCTACGAGCAGTACTTC. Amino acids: CASSQAQTGSSYEQYF.

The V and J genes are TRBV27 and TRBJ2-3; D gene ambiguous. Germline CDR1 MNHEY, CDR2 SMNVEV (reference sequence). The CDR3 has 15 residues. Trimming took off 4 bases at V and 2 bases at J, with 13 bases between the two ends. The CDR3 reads CASSSLGSLTDTQYF. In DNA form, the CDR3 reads TGTGCCAGCAGTTCCCTGGGCTCCCTCACAGATACGCAGTATTTT.

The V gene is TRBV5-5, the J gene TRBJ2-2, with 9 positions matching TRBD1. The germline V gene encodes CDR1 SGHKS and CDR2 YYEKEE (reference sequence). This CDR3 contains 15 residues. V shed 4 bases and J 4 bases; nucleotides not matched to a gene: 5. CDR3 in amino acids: CASSIQGASTGELFF. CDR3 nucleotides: TGTGCCAGCAGCATACAGGGGGCAAGCACCGGGGAGCTGTTTTTT.